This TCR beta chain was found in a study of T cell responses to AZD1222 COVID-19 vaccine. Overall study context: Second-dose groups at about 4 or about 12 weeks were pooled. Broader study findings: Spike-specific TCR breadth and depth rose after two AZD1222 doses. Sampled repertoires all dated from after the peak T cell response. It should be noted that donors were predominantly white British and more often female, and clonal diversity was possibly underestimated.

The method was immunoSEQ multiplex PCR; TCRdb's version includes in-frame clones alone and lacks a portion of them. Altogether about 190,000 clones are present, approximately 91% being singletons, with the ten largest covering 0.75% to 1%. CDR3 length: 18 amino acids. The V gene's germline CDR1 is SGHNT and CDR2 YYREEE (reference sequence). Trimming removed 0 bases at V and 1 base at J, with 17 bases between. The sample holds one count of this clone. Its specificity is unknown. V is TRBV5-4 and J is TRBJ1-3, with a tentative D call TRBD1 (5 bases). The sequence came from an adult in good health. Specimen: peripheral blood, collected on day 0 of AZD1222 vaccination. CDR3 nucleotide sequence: TGTGCCAGCAGCTTGGAGGGGCTCGCCAGACCGTCTGGAAACACCATATATTTT. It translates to CASSLEGLARPSGNTIYF. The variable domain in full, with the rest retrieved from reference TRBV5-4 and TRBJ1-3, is ETGVTQSPTHLIKTRGQQVTLRCSSQSGHNTVSWYQQALGQGPQFIFQYYREEENGRGNFPPRFSGLQFPNYSSELNVNALELDDSALYLCASSLEGLARPSGNTIYFGEGSWLTVV.